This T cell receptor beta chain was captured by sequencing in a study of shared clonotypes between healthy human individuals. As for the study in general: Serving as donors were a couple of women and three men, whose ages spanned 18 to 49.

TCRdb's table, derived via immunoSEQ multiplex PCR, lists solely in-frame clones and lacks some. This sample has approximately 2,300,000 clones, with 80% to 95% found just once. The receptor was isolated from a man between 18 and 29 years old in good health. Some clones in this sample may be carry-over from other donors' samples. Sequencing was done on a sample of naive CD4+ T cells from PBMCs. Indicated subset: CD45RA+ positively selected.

Here the CDR3 reads CASSEGGPSYNEQFF. The CDR3 coding sequence is TGTGCCAGCTCAGAGGGAGGGCCCTCCTACAATGAGCAGTTCTTC. The chain joins TRBV5-4 to TRBJ2-1; TRBD2 matches 7 bases. The CDR3 is 15 amino acids. Germline V gene sequence: CDR1 SGHNT, CDR2 YYREEE (reference sequence). Trimming at V came to 7 bases and at J to 0 bases, leaving 7 bases not matched to a gene.